This entry lists 18 T cell receptor beta chains sequenced from one sample in a study of identical twins. TCRdb passed the 5' RACE reads through MiXCR, listing each CDR3 protein once. The sample lists approximately 670,000 distinct CDR3 sequences; roughly 6.2% were seen once. What was sequenced was naive T cells sorted from blood. The receptors come from a man aged 18 to 29 in good health.

This clonotype was found many times. V usage is TRBV9 and J usage is TRBJ2-5; D unclear. Germline CDR1 is SGDLS and CDR2 is YYNGEE. The CDR3 covers 13 residues. Trimming stripped 2 bases from V and 1 base from J, with 6 bases between. The CDR3, as DNA: TGTGCCAGCAGCGTCCGGGCCCAAGAGACCCAGTACTTC. It is translated as CASSVRAQETQYF.

This clonotype was seen repeatedly, ten times or more. This chain joins TRBV6-5 and TRBJ2-7, with 8 bases identical to TRBD1. CDR3 length: 12 amino acids. With V trimmed by 10 bases and J by 5 bases, 7 bases remained unmatched. Germline CDR1 MNHEY, CDR2 SVGAGI. The CDR3: CAIMDRAHEQYV. The CDR3 DNA sequence: TGTGCCATAATGGACAGGGCCCACGAGCAGTACGTC.

This clonotype was seen at least ten times. The rearrangement links TRBV7-8 to TRBJ1-3; D is unclear. V gave up 3 bases and J gave up 4 bases, with 13 bases separating them. CDR3 length: 15 amino acids. CDR1 and CDR2 from the germline V gene are SGHVS and FQNEAQ. The CDR3 protein is CASSLDGSKGNTIYF. CDR3 DNA: TGTGCCAGCAGCTTGGACGGATCAAAAGGAAACACCATATATTTT.

This clonotype was detected many times. This chain uses TRBV9 with TRBJ2-1; D perhaps matches TRBD2 (5 bases). The CDR3 spans 17 residues. The ends were cut back, 0 bases at V and 3 bases at J, with 16 bases in the middle. Germline values: CDR1 SGDLS, CDR2 YYNGEE. The CDR3 DNA sequence: TGTGCCAGCAGCGTAGAGCCCATCCGGGGAATCTACAATGAGCAGTTCTTC. This sequence encodes CASSVEPIRGIYNEQFF.

The chain is built from TRBV14 and TRBJ2-4; D gene uncertain. Trimming took off 3 bases at V and 7 bases at J, with 19 bases between the two ends. The CDR3 is made up of 16 amino acids. CDR1 and CDR2 (germline): SGHDN, FVKESK. CDR3 region: CASSHEAGLHANIQYF. CDR3 coding DNA: TGTGCCAGCAGCCACGAGGCTGGGCTACATGCGAACATTCAGTACTTC. The full variable domain, rest sourced from reference TRBV14 and TRBJ2-4, is EAGVTQFPSHSVIEKGQTVTLRCDPISGHDNLYWYRRVMGKEIKFLLHFVKESKQDESGMPNNRFLAERTGGTYSTLKVQPAELEDSGVYFCASSHEAGLHANIQYFGAGTRLSVL.

The V call is TRBV4-2, the J call TRBJ2-3; 11 bases align to TRBD2. Losses at the gene ends were 1 base for V and 1 base for J; bases not matched to a gene: 16. The CDR3 is made up of 21 amino acids. Germline V gives CDR1 LGHNA, CDR2 YNFKEQ. The CDR3 DNA reads TGTGCCAGCAGCCAAGTTCCACCCACTAGCGGGAGATTTGGAGGCACAGATACGCAGTATTTT. Translation: CASSQVPPTSGRFGGTDTQYF.

In its sample, this clonotype was seen many times. The chain uses TRBV5-1 and TRBJ2-7, with 10 bases identical to TRBD1. V was pared by 4 bases and J by 2 bases, with 3 bases of the junction left unmatched. Germline V gene lookup returns CDR1 SGHRS and CDR2 YFSETQ. The CDR3 loop spans 14 amino acids. DNA of the CDR3: TGCGCCAGCAGCCCTGGACAGGGGGCCTACGAGCAGTACGTC. This sequence encodes CASSPGQGAYEQYV.

V and J are TRBV4-2 and TRBJ2-6; D is possibly TRBD2 (7 bases). V dropped 2 bases and J dropped 4 bases, with 9 bases sitting between them. The CDR3 sequence is 15 residues long. Germline values: CDR1 LGHNA, CDR2 YNFKEQ. The DNA for the CDR3 is TGTGCCAGCAGCCAACGGGGGGCCGGGGCCAACGTCCTGACTTTC. Protein sequence: CASSQRGAGANVLTF.

The rearrangement uses TRBV12-3 or TRBV12-4 and TRBJ1-1; D unresolved. The CDR3 contains 14 residues. V was shortened by 5 bases and J by 1 base, with 11 bases between the two germline ends. The CDR3 is CASSRGRSNTEAFF. The CDR3, as DNA: TGTGCCAGCAGTCGTGGCAGGTCGAACACTGAAGCTTTCTTT.

A few counts support this clonotype. CDR3 bases: TGTGCCACCAGCAGGGGTGGTGGAACCACAGATACGCAGTATTTT. Encoded protein: CATSRGGGTTDTQYF. The chain has TRBV15 and TRBJ2-3; unclear D gene. Germline values: CDR1 LNHNV, CDR2 YYDKDF (reference sequence). This CDR3 has 15 residues. The V and J ends lost 3 bases and 2 bases respectively, with 12 bases between them.

This clonotype was observed a few times. The chain joins TRBV12-3 or TRBV12-4 to TRBJ1-5; no definite D call. The CDR3 is 14 residues long. Trimming pared 6 bases from V and 9 bases from J, leaving 18 bases between. The CDR3, as DNA: TGTGCCAGCAGCACGGTGGGAACTGCAGGGCCCCAGCATTTT. It specifies CASSTVGTAGPQHF.

This chain connects TRBV5-1 to TRBJ2-1, with D maybe TRBD1 (6 bases). CDR1 and CDR2 from the germline V gene are SGHRS and YFSETQ. V lost 4 bases and J lost 6, with 20 bases in between. This CDR3 has 16 residues. The CDR3: CASSAGDESGVNEQFF. CDR3 nucleotides: TGCGCCAGCAGCGCGGGTGATGAGTCAGGGGTCAATGAGCAGTTCTTC.

This clonotype was seen at least ten times. This rearrangement joins TRBV6-4 to TRBJ1-1, with D possibly matching TRBD1 (5 bases). CDR3 size: 13 residues. CDR1 is MRHNA, CDR2 SNTAGT, per germline. Trimming shortened V by 2 bases and J by 8 bases, and 12 bases separated the two germline ends. The CDR3 nucleotides read TGTGCCAGCAGTGACCGGTCAGGGCGGGAAGCTTTCTTT. Encoded protein: CASSDRSGREAFF.

This clonotype was picked up a small number of times. V gene TRBV19 combines with J gene TRBJ1-4; a possible D gene is TRBD1 (6 bases). The CDR3 extends over 15 amino acids. Trimming removed 4 bases from V and 0 bases from J, with 9 bases in between. CDR1 is LNHDA, CDR2 SQIVND, per germline (reference sequence). The DNA of the CDR3 is TGTGCCAGTAGTACCAGGACAGCAACTAATGAAAAACTGTTTTTT. This sequence encodes CASSTRTATNEKLFF.

This clonotype was recorded many times. This chain links TRBV5-5 with TRBJ2-7, with D perhaps being TRBD1 or TRBD2 (6 bases each). Germline CDR1 reads SGHKS; CDR2 reads YYEKEE (reference sequence). Trimming took off 8 bases at V and 0 bases at J, with 15 bases between the two ends. There are 14 residues in the CDR3. The CDR3 bases are TGTGCCAGTAATTGGGGGGCGTTCTCCTACGAGCAGTACGTC. Translating it yields CASNWGAFSYEQYV.

This clonotype was seen more than once but under ten times. The rearrangement uses TRBV5-6 and TRBJ2-2; perhaps TRBD2 as D (6 bases). The CDR3 sequence is 17 residues long. The germline V gene has CDR1 SGHDT and CDR2 YYEEEE. Trimming removed 1 base at V and 2 bases at J, with 15 bases between. In nucleotides, the CDR3 is TGTGCCAGCAGCTTGCTGGGTAGCGGAGTTAACACCGGGGAGCTGTTTTTT. It is translated as CASSLLGSGVNTGELFF.

J is TRBJ1-5 and V is TRBV24-1; 8 nucleotides align to TRBD1. Trimming took 2 bases from V and 3 from J; bases not matched to a gene: 8. Germline V gives CDR1 KGHDR, CDR2 SFDVKD. The CDR3 runs 17 residues. DNA for the CDR3: TGTGCCACCAGTGATTCTGAGGACAGGGACCCCAATCAGCCCCAGCATTTT. This encodes CATSDSEDRDPNQPQHF.

As for this clonotype: A much larger clone is a single base away; this may be a read error. Since the CDR3 does not end with the conserved phenylalanine or tryptophan, this likely comes from a read error. The chain couples TRBV29-1 to TRBJ2-1; 13 nucleotides match TRBD2. From germline, CDR1 is SQVTM and CDR2 ANQGSEA. The CDR3 loop spans 17 amino acids. V shed 6 bases, J shed 8 bases, and the junction held 16 bases outside the gene matches. In DNA, the CDR3 is TGCAGCGTGCAACCTCGGACTAGCGGGAGCAGTGGGGATGAGCAGTTCTGC. Translation gives CSVQPRTSGSSGDEQFC.